These T cell receptor beta chains were read from a single sample in a study of sequential checkpoint blockade in melanoma. Generated by immunoSEQ multiplex PCR, the TCRdb table keeps only in-frame clones and is missing some. There are about 27,000 clones in the sample; approximately 80% occur only once, and more than 10% lies in the top ten. The specimen comprised CD8+ T cells sorted from blood (inferred from file names), sampled from a patient given nivolumab and ipilimumab in sequence. These receptors all come from a human donor with melanoma. The CDR3 runs from the conserved cysteine through the conserved F or W. D genes are given only for firm matches. The size field is filled for only some rows; it gives once, few, many or a size class.

D gene,J gene,clone size,CDR3 length,V gene,CDR3 DNA,CDR3 protein
TRBD2,TRBJ2-3,-,16,TRBV6-4,TGTGCCAGCAGTGACTCGGCGGGGGGGTTGGCAGATACGCAGTATTTT,CASSDSAGGLADTQYF
TRBD1,TRBJ1-5,-,13,TRBV7-9,TGTGCCAGCAGCTCCGGGACAGATCAGCCCCAGCATTTT,CASSSGTDQPQHF
TRBD2,TRBJ2-3,-,16,TRBV7-8,TGTGCCAGCAGCTTGCTAGCGGGGGGTTACACAGATACGCAGTATTTT,CASSLLAGGYTDTQYF
-,TRBJ2-7,once,14,TRBV5-4,TGTGCCAGCAGCTTGGGACGGGGTTACTACGAGCAGTACTTC,CASSLGRGYYEQYF
TRBD1,TRBJ1-1,-,14,TRBV19,TGTGCCAGTAGTGCCCGGGACAGGGTAACTGAAGCTTTCTTT,CASSARDRVTEAFF
TRBD1,TRBJ2-7,-,13,TRBV15,TGTGCCACCAGCGGGACAGTTACCTACGAGCAGTACTTC,CATSGTVTYEQYF
-,TRBJ2-7,-,15,TRBV30,TGTGCCTGGAGTGTACCAGGGAACCCTCCCTACGAGCAGTACTTC,CAWSVPGNPPYEQYF
TRBD2,TRBJ2-1,-,16,TRBV2,TGTGCCAGCAGTGAGCCACTAGCGGGGGGGCACAATGAGCAGTTCTTC,CASSEPLAGGHNEQFF
TRBD1,TRBJ1-2,-,13,TRBV6-5,TGTGCCAGCAGTTACGGGGACAGGGACGGCTACACCTTC,CASSYGDRDGYTF
TRBD2,TRBJ2-3,-,17,TRBV5-5,TGTGCCAGCACCACCCCCCGGGGGGACCCATTCACAGATACGCAGTATTTT,CASTTPRGDPFTDTQYF
-,TRBJ1-2,few,13,TRBV19,TGTGCCAGTATGATCAGTCCTAACTATGGCTACACCTTC,CASMISPNYGYTF
TRBD1,TRBJ2-1,-,16,TRBV7-3,TGTGCCAGCAGCCTTGCCGGGACAGTTAGCTACAATGAGCAGTTCTTC,CASSLAGTVSYNEQFF
TRBD1,TRBJ1-2,once,14,TRBV5-1,TGCGCCAGCAGGAAACCGGGACAGGACTATGGCTACACCTTC,CASRKPGQDYGYTF
TRBD1,TRBJ1-1,-,16,TRBV25-1,TGTGCCAGCAGTGAACTCAGACAGGGAATGAACACTGAAGCTTTCTTT,CASSELRQGMNTEAFF
-,TRBJ2-2,-,15,TRBV19,TGTGCCAGTAGTATTCTCTCTGAGGGCACCGGGGAGCTGTTTTTT,CASSILSEGTGELFF
TRBD2,TRBJ2-2,-,14,TRBV6-1,TGTGCCAGCAGGGGGCGGGGGTACACCGGGGAGCTGTTTTTT,CASRGRGYTGELFF
TRBD2,TRBJ2-2,-,19,TRBV7-6,TGTGCCAGCAGCACAGATAGCGGGCCCATCCTAACGAACACCGGGGAGCTGTTTTTT,CASSTDSGPILTNTGELFF
TRBD2,TRBJ2-3,-,15,TRBV7-9,TGTGCCAGCAGCACTTGGACTAGCGGGGAGCGTACGCAGTATTTT,CASSTWTSGERTQYF
-,TRBJ2-7,-,14,TRBV30,TGTGCAGTGGACCCCTGGCAGGGCGCCTACGAGCAGTACTTC,CAVDPWQGAYEQYF
-,TRBJ2-5,-,14,TRBV5-1,TGCGCCAGCAGCCCCAGGGGGGAGAGAGAGACCCAGTACTTC,CASSPRGERETQYF
-,TRBJ2-3,-,10,TRBV29-1,TGCAGCGTAACAGGAGATACGCAGTATTTT,CSVTGDTQYF
-,TRBJ2-7,-,11,TRBV7-2,TGTGCCAGCAGCTTATCGCGTGAGCAGTACTTC,CASSLSREQYF
-,TRBJ2-3,-,18,TRBV25-1,TGTGCCAGCAGTGAATATATTGTTCCTCAGGGCGGCACAGATACGCAGTATTTT,CASSEYIVPQGGTDTQYF
TRBD2,TRBJ2-3,-,14,TRBV6-5,TGTGCCAGCAGTTTTGCGGGGGGCACAGATACGCAGTATTTT,CASSFAGGTDTQYF
TRBD1,TRBJ2-7,-,15,TRBV5-1,TGCGCCAGCACTACTCACAGGGGACAGGGCTACGAGCAGTACTTC,CASTTHRGQGYEQYF
TRBD2,TRBJ2-2,-,15,TRBV5-6,TGTGCCAGCAGCTTCACGGGGGGACGCACCGGGGAGCTGTTTTTT,CASSFTGGRTGELFF
-,TRBJ1-4,-,15,TRBV6-5,TGTGCCAGCAGTTCTACTTCTTCAACTAATGAAAAACTGTTTTTT,CASSSTSSTNEKLFF
-,TRBJ2-1,-,15,TRBV7-9,TGTGCCAGCAGCCTCTTACGGGGGAAAAACAATGAGCAGTTCTTC,CASSLLRGKNNEQFF
-,TRBJ2-7,once,12,TRBV14,TGTGCCAGCAGTCCTACCAACTACGAGCAGTACTTC,CASSPTNYEQYF
-,TRBJ1-1,-,10,TRBV11-2,TGTGCCAGCGGGGGGTTTGAAGCTTTCTTT,CASGGFEAFF
-,TRBJ1-5,few,15,TRBV12-1,TGTGCCAGCAGCGTAGGGACAGGGATGAGGAAGCCCCAGCATTTT,CASSVGTGMRKPQHF
TRBD2,TRBJ2-5,-,16,TRBV13,TGTGCCAGCACTCCGAGACGGGGGGGAGTCCAAGAGACCCAGTACTTC,CASTPRRGGVQETQYF
-,TRBJ1-1,-,13,TRBV6-5,TGTGCCAGCAGGATACAGCTGAACACTGAAGCTTTCTTT,CASRIQLNTEAFF
-,TRBJ2-1,-,14,TRBV19,TGTGCCAGTAGTAGGGCTAGCGCCTACAATGAGCAGTTCTTC,CASSRASAYNEQFF
-,TRBJ1-6,-,16,TRBV11-2,TGTGCCAGCAGCTTAGGGGCGCAGAAGTATAATTCACCCCTCCACTTT,CASSLGAQKYNSPLHF
-,TRBJ2-5,-,15,TRBV30,TGTGCCTGGAGTAAACCCCCGTCAGTAGGGGGGACCCAGTACTTC,CAWSKPPSVGGTQYF
TRBD1,TRBJ2-7,few,12,TRBV19,TGTGCCAGTAGTAGAACAGGGGTCGAGCAGTACTTC,CASSRTGVEQYF
-,TRBJ1-1,-,14,TRBV13,TGTGCCAGCAGCTTTGGGGGCGGACTCACTGAAGCTTTCTTT,CASSFGGGLTEAFF
TRBD2,TRBJ2-7,-,14,TRBV2,TGTGCCAGCAGCGGGGGGGATTTCGTTTACGAGCAGTACTTC,CASSGGDFVYEQYF
TRBD2,TRBJ2-1,-,15,TRBV19,TGTGCCAGTAGTGATCTAGCGGGGGGGCCGGGTGAGCAGTTCTTC,CASSDLAGGPGEQFF
-,TRBJ2-5,-,15,TRBV14,TGTGCCAGCAGCCGCCGGGATAAGTCCCCCGAGACCCAGTACTTC,CASSRRDKSPETQYF
-,TRBJ2-3,-,14,TRBV4-1,TGCGCCAGCCGGCAGGGTGGGCCCACAGATACGCAGTATTTT,CASRQGGPTDTQYF
TRBD1,TRBJ2-1,-,15,TRBV28,TGTGCCAGCAGTTTGCCGAGACAGGGCCACAATGAGCAGTTCTTC,CASSLPRQGHNEQFF
-,TRBJ1-3,-,14,TRBV6-1,TGTGCCAGCAACCCCGGGACACTAGGAAACACCATATATTTT,CASNPGTLGNTIYF
-,TRBJ2-5,-,15,TRBV11-2,TGTGCCAGCAGCCCAGGGGTTTTGTACCAAGAGACCCAGTACTTC,CASSPGVLYQETQYF
-,TRBJ2-3,-,16,TRBV4-1,TGCGCCAGCACCGCCCAGCACAGGGCCGTGGGGGATACGCAGTATTTT,CASTAQHRAVGDTQYF
TRBD1,TRBJ2-7,-,14,TRBV6-5,TGTGCCAGCTGTGTGGGACAGGGGGACTACGAGCAGTACTTC,CASCVGQGDYEQYF
-,TRBJ1-2,-,15,TRBV7-9,TGTGCCAGCAGCTTACAGGACACCTCTTGGTATGGCTACACCTTC,CASSLQDTSWYGYTF
TRBD1,TRBJ2-1,few,16,TRBV4-2,TGTGCCAGCAGCCAAGGGACAGGGGCATTCCCCAATGAGCAGTTCTTC,CASSQGTGAFPNEQFF
TRBD1,TRBJ2-7,-,13,TRBV28,TGTGCCAGCAGTACAGGACAGGCGGAGGAGCAGTACTTC,CASSTGQAEEQYF
-,TRBJ1-2,-,14,TRBV5-8,TGTGCCAGCAGCTCCACGACCTACAGGGATGGCTACACCTTC,CASSSTTYRDGYTF
TRBD1,TRBJ2-7,few,17,TRBV10-1,TGCGCCAGCCCCCGGGACAGGAAAAAAATTGGCTCCTACGAGCAGTACTTC,CASPRDRKKIGSYEQYF